Shown below are 14 T cell receptor beta chains from a single sample sequenced in a study of radiotherapy plus CTLA-4 blockade in lung cancer. Using immunoSEQ multiplex PCR, the repertoire was profiled, and TCRdb retains in-frame clones only, with some absent. Among 80,000 to 100,000 clones listed, about 70% were seen once. The source was peripheral blood, collected from a patient treated with radiotherapy plus ipilimumab. Every receptor here comes from a human donor with non-small cell lung cancer who had a partial response to radiotherapy plus ipilimumab. Some clones in this sample may be carry-over from other donors' samples.

The chain uses TRBV18 and TRBJ2-1; D call uncertain. The CDR3 is made up of 14 amino acids. Germline V gives CDR1 KGHSH, CDR2 LQKENI. The V end was cut by 1 base, the J end by 15 bases, with 19 bases between. Written as DNA, the CDR3 is TGTGCCAGCTCACCACTGCATGCGACCGTGGGCCCGTTCTTC. It is translated as CASSPLHATVGPFF.

This chain links TRBV20-1 with TRBJ2-1; a weak D match, TRBD1 (5 bases). The CDR3 has 11 amino acids. Germline assignment: CDR1 DFQATT and CDR2 SNEGSKA (reference sequence). Trimming left V 5 bases short and J 12 bases short, with 14 bases between. CDR3 protein: CSAGDRTGQFF. For the CDR3, the DNA is TGCAGTGCTGGGGATCGTACAGGGCAGTTCTTC.

CDR3 protein: CASSPRDSQETQYF. The CDR3 DNA reads TGTGCCAGCAGCCCGCGGGACAGCCAAGAGACCCAGTACTTC. The V gene is TRBV11-2, the J gene TRBJ2-5; D is perhaps TRBD1 (7 bases). Between the trimmed V and J ends, which lost 5 bases and 1 base, there was a span of 11 bases. Germline V lookup: CDR1 SGHAT, CDR2 FQNNGV. CDR3 length: 14 amino acids.

CDR3 DNA: TGTGCCAGCTCACCTCCAAGGACTTTCAATGAGCAGTTCTTC. Protein sequence: CASSPPRTFNEQFF. This chain joins TRBV18 and TRBJ2-1; a possible D gene is TRBD2 (5 bases). The CDR3 covers 14 residues. V was cut by 3 bases and J by 6 bases, with 12 bases left in between. Germline V gene lookup returns CDR1 KGHSH and CDR2 LQKENI.

V gene TRBV27 combines with J gene TRBJ2-7; 7 bases are shared with TRBD1. This CDR3 has 14 residues. Germline values: CDR1 MNHEY, CDR2 SMNVEV (reference sequence). V gave up 5 bases and J gave up 3 bases; unmatched junction bases: 7. CDR3 DNA: TGTGCCAGCAGTAAGGAAGGGGGCTACTACGAGCAGTACTTC. Translated, it gives CASSKEGGYYEQYF.

Remarks on this clone: Different DNA sequences within this sample yield the same CDR3. CDR3 bases: TGTGCCAGCAGCCGAGACAGCTACGAGCAGTACTTC. Its protein is CASSRDSYEQYF. V is TRBV6-5 and J is TRBJ2-7, with a possible D match to TRBD1 (5 bases). Germline CDR1 and CDR2: MNHEY and SVGAGI. The ends were cut back, 6 bases at V and 3 bases at J, with 9 bases in the middle. CDR3 length: 12 residues.

DNA of the CDR3: TGTGCCAGCAGTTCAATGACAGGCTTGCTTAGCGAGCAGTACTTC. The encoded protein is CASSSMTGLLSEQYF. The chain employs TRBV28 and TRBJ2-7, with a tentative D call TRBD1 (6 bases). V was trimmed by 4 bases and J by 6 bases, leaving 19 bases between them. Germline loops: CDR1 MDHEN, CDR2 SYDVKM. The CDR3 is 15 amino acids.

The chain employs TRBV29-1 and TRBJ2-7; D is perhaps TRBD1 (6 bases). Germline V gives CDR1 SQVTM, CDR2 ANQGSEA. The V end was cut by 4 bases, the J end by 2 bases, with 12 bases between. This CDR3 contains 13 residues. Written as DNA, the CDR3 is TGCAGCGTTGCTGGGCAGGGGACCTACGAGCAGTACTTC. This gives the protein CSVAGQGTYEQYF.

The chain links TRBV6-5 to TRBJ2-1, with TRBD2 matching over 9 bases. This CDR3 spans 14 amino acids. From germline, CDR1 is MNHEY and CDR2 SVGAGI. V was pared by 8 bases and J by 4 bases, with 6 bases of the junction left unmatched. The CDR3 bases are TGTGCCAGCTCCTCTAGCGGGAAATACAATGAGCAGTTCTTC. Encoded protein: CASSSSGKYNEQFF.

The V call is TRBV6-1, the J call TRBJ2-7; tentatively, D is TRBD1 (6 bases). The V gene lost 6 bases and the J gene lost 2 bases, with 14 bases spanning the gap. The CDR3 covers 14 residues. Germline V gene data show CDR1 as MNHNS and CDR2 as SASEGT. CDR3 sequence reads: CASSNSGQTYEQYF. The CDR3 DNA is TGTGCCAGCAGCAACTCCGGACAGACCTACGAGCAGTACTTC.

This clone was recorded a few times. The rearrangement links TRBV5-1 to TRBJ1-1, with 8 bases identical to TRBD1. This CDR3 spans 16 amino acids. CDR1 is SGHRS, CDR2 YFSETQ, per germline. The V gene end was trimmed by 0 bases and the J gene end by 1 base; junction bases not matched to a gene: 5. CDR3 residues: CASSLDLQGANTEAFF. CDR3 bases: TGCGCCAGCAGCTTGGACCTTCAGGGGGCGAACACTGAAGCTTTCTTT.

The CDR3 DNA follows: TGTGCCAGCAGCTTAACGGGGGGGCGGCAAGAGACCCAGTACTTC. Translation gives CASSLTGGRQETQYF. The chain links TRBV7-9 to TRBJ2-5; 8 bases match TRBD2. The CDR3 extends over 15 amino acids. CDR1 and CDR2 from the germline V gene are SEHNR and FQNEAQ (reference sequence). The V and J ends lost 2 bases and 2 bases, in that order; junction bases with no gene match: 4.

By sample fraction, this clone is medium-sized. The V gene is TRBV7-2, the J gene TRBJ2-7, with 9 positions matching TRBD2. CDR3 length equals 15 residues. V gave up 6 bases and J gave up 6 bases; unmatched junction bases: 12. The germline V gene encodes CDR1 SGHTA and CDR2 FQGNSA. The CDR3 bases are TGTGCCAGCAGTTTACAGGGGACTAGCAGGCCCGAGCAGTACTTC. As protein: CASSLQGTSRPEQYF.

This rearrangement joins TRBV20-1 to TRBJ2-7; D remains ambiguous. Germline CDR1 is DFQATT and CDR2 is SNEGSKA (reference sequence). This CDR3 has 10 residues. V was trimmed by 6 bases and J by 2 bases, leaving 5 bases between them. CDR3 sequence (DNA): TGCAGTGCAGCCCCCTACGAGCAGTACTTC. Translation: CSAAPYEQYF.